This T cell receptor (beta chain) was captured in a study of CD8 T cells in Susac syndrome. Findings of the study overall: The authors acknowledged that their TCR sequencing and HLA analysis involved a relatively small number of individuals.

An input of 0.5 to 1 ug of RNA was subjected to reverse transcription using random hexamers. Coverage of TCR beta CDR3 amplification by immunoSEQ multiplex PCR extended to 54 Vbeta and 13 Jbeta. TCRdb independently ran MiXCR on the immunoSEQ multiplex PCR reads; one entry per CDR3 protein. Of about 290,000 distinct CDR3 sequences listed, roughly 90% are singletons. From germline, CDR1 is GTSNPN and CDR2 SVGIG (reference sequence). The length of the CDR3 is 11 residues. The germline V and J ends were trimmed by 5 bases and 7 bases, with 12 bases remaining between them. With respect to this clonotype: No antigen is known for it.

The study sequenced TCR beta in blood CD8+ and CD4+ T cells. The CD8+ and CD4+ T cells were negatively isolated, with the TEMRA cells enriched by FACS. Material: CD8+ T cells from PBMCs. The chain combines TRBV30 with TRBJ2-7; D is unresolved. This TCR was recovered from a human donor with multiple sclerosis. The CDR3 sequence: CAWSSPSEQYF. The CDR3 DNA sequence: TGTGCCTGGTCCAGTCCCTCGGAGCAGTACTTC.